A selection of T cell receptor beta chains follows, all from one sample in a study of blood T cell repertoires in COVID-19. Data came from immunoSEQ multiplex PCR; TCRdb stores just in-frame clones and leaves some out. The sample has 95,000 to 150,000 clones, about 93% seen once. Sequenced input: peripheral blood. The receptor source for this set is a man aged 45 to 65 with COVID-19, enrolled during active disease. Both conserved end residues are part of each CDR3. A D gene is named only where the DNA matches it firmly. Where a row states a size, it is once, few, many or the class of an expanded clone; other rows omit it.

cdr3_aa: CASSYERGDQPQHF; cdr3_nt: TGTGCCAGCAGTTACGAGCGGGGAGATCAGCCCCAGCATTTT; clone_size: -; v_call: TRBV6-5; j_call: TRBJ1-5; d_call: -
cdr3_aa: CASSFLEGPGTEAFF; cdr3_nt: TGCGCCAGCAGCTTTCTGGAGGGTCCAGGTACTGAAGCTTTCTTT; clone_size: -; v_call: TRBV5-1; j_call: TRBJ1-1; d_call: -
cdr3_aa: CASSWTSGSAYNEQFF; cdr3_nt: TGCGCCAGCAGCTGGACTAGCGGGAGCGCCTACAATGAGCAGTTCTTC; clone_size: -; v_call: TRBV5-1; j_call: TRBJ2-1; d_call: TRBD2
cdr3_aa: CSASSTRGSSYEQYF; cdr3_nt: TGCAGTGCTAGTTCTACGAGGGGGAGCTCCTACGAGCAGTACTTC; clone_size: -; v_call: TRBV20-1; j_call: TRBJ2-7; d_call: -
cdr3_aa: CATSRTKGAIGNEQFF; cdr3_nt: TGTGCCACCAGCAGAACGAAGGGGGCTATCGGTAATGAGCAGTTCTTC; clone_size: -; v_call: TRBV15; j_call: TRBJ2-1; d_call: TRBD1
cdr3_aa: CASSDTGDYTF; cdr3_nt: TGTGCCAGCAGTGATACCGGGGACTACACCTTC; clone_size: -; v_call: TRBV25-1; j_call: TRBJ1-2; d_call: -
cdr3_aa: CASSDSGSYNEQFF; cdr3_nt: TGTGCCAGCAGTGATAGCGGGAGTTATAATGAGCAGTTCTTC; clone_size: -; v_call: TRBV2; j_call: TRBJ2-1; d_call: TRBD2
cdr3_aa: CASSSIRQGSSYNEQFF; cdr3_nt: TGTGCCAGCAGTTCCATCCGACAGGGTAGCTCCTACAATGAGCAGTTCTTC; clone_size: -; v_call: TRBV7-2; j_call: TRBJ2-1; d_call: TRBD1
cdr3_aa: CASSGLAGSSDTQYF; cdr3_nt: TGTGCCAGCAGCGGACTAGCGGGGAGCTCAGATACGCAGTATTTT; clone_size: -; v_call: TRBV2; j_call: TRBJ2-3; d_call: TRBD2
cdr3_aa: CASRGRGYTF; cdr3_nt: TGTGCCAGCAGGGGCCGTGGCTACACCTTC; clone_size: once; v_call: TRBV2; j_call: TRBJ1-2; d_call: -
cdr3_aa: CASTPGRVDEKLFF; cdr3_nt: TGTGCCAGCACTCCCGGGAGGGTTGACGAAAAACTGTTTTTT; clone_size: -; v_call: TRBV6-6; j_call: TRBJ1-4; d_call: -
cdr3_aa: CASSPPRGRESYNEQFF; cdr3_nt: TGTGCCAGCTCACCACCCCGAGGGCGGGAATCCTACAATGAGCAGTTCTTC; clone_size: -; v_call: TRBV18; j_call: TRBJ2-1; d_call: -
cdr3_aa: CASSWDRAKTEAFF; cdr3_nt: TGTGCCAGCAGTTGGGACAGGGCTAAAACTGAAGCTTTCTTT; clone_size: -; v_call: TRBV6-1; j_call: TRBJ1-1; d_call: TRBD1
cdr3_aa: CASTGTLEGLAELNRSYNEQFF; cdr3_nt: TGTGCCAGCACCGGGACACTGGAAGGACTAGCGGAGTTAAACCGCTCCTACAATGAGCAGTTCTTC; clone_size: -; v_call: TRBV19; j_call: TRBJ2-1; d_call: TRBD2
cdr3_aa: CASSPGQGTFSGANVLTF; cdr3_nt: TGCGCCAGCAGCCCCGGACAGGGAACCTTCTCTGGGGCCAACGTCCTGACTTTC; clone_size: -; v_call: TRBV4-3; j_call: TRBJ2-6; d_call: TRBD1
cdr3_aa: CASSPLSGQETQYF; cdr3_nt: TGTGCCAGCAGCCCGTTAAGCGGACAAGAGACCCAGTACTTC; clone_size: -; v_call: TRBV7-9; j_call: TRBJ2-5; d_call: -
cdr3_aa: CATSKGGSTDTQYF; cdr3_nt: TGTGCCACCAGCAAAGGCGGGAGTACAGATACGCAGTATTTT; clone_size: -; v_call: TRBV15; j_call: TRBJ2-3; d_call: TRBD2
cdr3_aa: CASRWEWDTQYF; cdr3_nt: TGCGCCAGCAGATGGGAGTGGGATACGCAGTATTTT; clone_size: -; v_call: TRBV5-1; j_call: TRBJ2-3; d_call: -
cdr3_aa: CASTLGDRGRSYEQYF; cdr3_nt: TGCGCCAGCACCCTGGGGGACAGGGGTCGATCCTACGAGCAGTACTTC; clone_size: -; v_call: TRBV5-1; j_call: TRBJ2-7; d_call: TRBD1
cdr3_aa: CASSERGGSYGYTF; cdr3_nt: TGTGCCAGCAGTGAACGGGGAGGAAGCTATGGCTACACCTTC; clone_size: -; v_call: TRBV6-1; j_call: TRBJ1-2; d_call: -
cdr3_aa: CASSPESRSPTGELFF; cdr3_nt: TGTGCCAGCAGCCCCGAGTCACGGAGCCCCACCGGGGAGCTGTTTTTT; clone_size: -; v_call: TRBV7-2; j_call: TRBJ2-2; d_call: -
cdr3_aa: CASSFDHRVTEAFF; cdr3_nt: TGCGCCAGCAGCTTCGACCACAGAGTCACTGAAGCTTTCTTT; clone_size: -; v_call: TRBV5-1; j_call: TRBJ1-1; d_call: -
cdr3_aa: CASSPGLAQETQYF; cdr3_nt: TGTGCCAGCAGCCCAGGACTAGCTCAAGAGACCCAGTACTTC; clone_size: -; v_call: TRBV9; j_call: TRBJ2-5; d_call: TRBD2
cdr3_aa: CASSLLSRHEQYF; cdr3_nt: TGCGCCAGCAGCTTGTTGTCGAGGCACGAGCAGTACTTC; clone_size: -; v_call: TRBV5-1; j_call: TRBJ2-7; d_call: -
cdr3_aa: CASSLRTGGQNIQYF; cdr3_nt: TGTGCCAGCAGCCTGAGGACAGGGGGACAAAACATTCAGTACTTC; clone_size: -; v_call: TRBV14; j_call: TRBJ2-4; d_call: TRBD1
cdr3_aa: CASSLQSGSYNEQFF; cdr3_nt: TGTGCCAGCAGCCTCCAAAGCGGTTCCTACAATGAGCAGTTCTTC; clone_size: -; v_call: TRBV11-2; j_call: TRBJ2-1; d_call: -
cdr3_aa: CASSYGGQPQHF; cdr3_nt: TGTGCCAGCAGTTACGGGGGCCAGCCCCAGCATTTT; clone_size: -; v_call: TRBV6-2/TRBV6-3; j_call: TRBJ1-5; d_call: -
cdr3_aa: CASSLTGGETQYF; cdr3_nt: TGTGCCAGCTCACTGACAGGGGGCGAGACCCAGTACTTC; clone_size: -; v_call: TRBV18; j_call: TRBJ2-5; d_call: TRBD1
cdr3_aa: CASSFPGKREADTQYF; cdr3_nt: TGTGCCAGCAGCTTTCCCGGTAAGCGGGAGGCAGATACGCAGTATTTT; clone_size: -; v_call: TRBV13; j_call: TRBJ2-3; d_call: TRBD2
cdr3_aa: CASSLGGQANEKLFF; cdr3_nt: TGTGCCAGCAGTTTAGGGGGACAGGCTAATGAAAAACTGTTTTTT; clone_size: -; v_call: TRBV28; j_call: TRBJ1-4; d_call: TRBD1
cdr3_aa: CASSLRAEETQYF; cdr3_nt: TGTGCCAGCAGCTTAAGAGCCGAGGAGACCCAGTACTTC; clone_size: -; v_call: TRBV7-9; j_call: TRBJ2-5; d_call: -
cdr3_aa: CATSRMDRVGTEAFF; cdr3_nt: TGTGCCACCAGCAGGATGGACAGGGTCGGCACTGAAGCTTTCTTT; clone_size: -; v_call: TRBV15; j_call: TRBJ1-1; d_call: TRBD1
cdr3_aa: CASSPGQGLHEQYF; cdr3_nt: TGTGCCAGCTCCCCGGGACAGGGTCTACACGAGCAGTACTTC; clone_size: -; v_call: TRBV28; j_call: TRBJ2-7; d_call: TRBD1
cdr3_aa: CASSDRGNQPQHF; cdr3_nt: TGTGCCAGCAGTGACAGGGGCAATCAGCCCCAGCATTTT; clone_size: -; v_call: TRBV6-1; j_call: TRBJ1-5; d_call: -
cdr3_aa: CASSRGTGAETQYF; cdr3_nt: TGCGCCAGCAGTCGTGGGACAGGGGCAGAGACCCAGTACTTC; clone_size: -; v_call: TRBV5-1; j_call: TRBJ2-5; d_call: TRBD1
cdr3_aa: CASSFLDKYNEQFF; cdr3_nt: TGTGCCAGCAGCTTCTTAGACAAGTACAATGAGCAGTTCTTC; clone_size: -; v_call: TRBV7-2; j_call: TRBJ2-1; d_call: -
cdr3_aa: CAISGGGRSTDTQYF; cdr3_nt: TGTGCCATCAGTGGGGGAGGGCGGAGCACAGATACGCAGTATTTT; clone_size: -; v_call: TRBV10-3; j_call: TRBJ2-3; d_call: TRBD2
cdr3_aa: CASSLGPGTSDTGELFF; cdr3_nt: TGTGCCAGCTCACTCGGACCCGGGACTAGTGACACCGGGGAGCTGTTTTTT; clone_size: -; v_call: TRBV18; j_call: TRBJ2-2; d_call: TRBD2
cdr3_aa: CAAGAGNQPQHF; cdr3_nt: TGTGCCGCAGGTGCGGGGAATCAGCCCCAGCATTTT; clone_size: -; v_call: TRBV27; j_call: TRBJ1-5; d_call: -
cdr3_aa: CATSDRFSNQPQHF; cdr3_nt: TGTGCCACCAGTGACAGGTTCTCAAATCAGCCCCAGCATTTT; clone_size: -; v_call: TRBV24-1; j_call: TRBJ1-5; d_call: -
cdr3_aa: CASSSGVNQPQHF; cdr3_nt: TGTGCCAGCAGCTCAGGGGTTAATCAGCCCCAGCATTTT; clone_size: -; v_call: TRBV6-5; j_call: TRBJ1-5; d_call: -
cdr3_aa: CASSIGDRGEKLFF; cdr3_nt: TGTGCCAGTAGTATAGGGGACAGGGGCGAAAAACTGTTTTTT; clone_size: once; v_call: TRBV19; j_call: TRBJ1-4; d_call: TRBD1